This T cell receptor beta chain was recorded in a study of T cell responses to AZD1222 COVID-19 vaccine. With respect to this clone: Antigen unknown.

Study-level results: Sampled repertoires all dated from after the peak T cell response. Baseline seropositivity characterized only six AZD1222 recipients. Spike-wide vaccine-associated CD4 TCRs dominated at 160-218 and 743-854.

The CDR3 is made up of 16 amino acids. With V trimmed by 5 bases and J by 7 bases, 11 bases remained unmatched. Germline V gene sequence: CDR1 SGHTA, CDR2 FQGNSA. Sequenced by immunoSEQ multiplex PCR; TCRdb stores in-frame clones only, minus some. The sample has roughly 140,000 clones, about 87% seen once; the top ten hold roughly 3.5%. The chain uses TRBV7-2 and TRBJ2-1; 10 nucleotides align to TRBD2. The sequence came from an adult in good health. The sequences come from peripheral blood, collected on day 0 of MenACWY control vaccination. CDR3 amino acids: CASSIRGLARRNEQFF. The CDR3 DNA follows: TGTGCCAGCAGCATTAGGGGACTAGCGCGAAGGAATGAGCAGTTCTTC. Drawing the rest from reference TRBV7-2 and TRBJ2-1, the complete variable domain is GAGVSQSPSNKVTEKGKDVELRCDPISGHTALYWYRQSLGQGLEFLIYFQGNSAPDKSGLPSDRFSAERTGGSVSTLTIQRTQQEDSAVYLCASSIRGLARRNEQFFGPGTRLTVL.